This T cell receptor (beta chain) was captured in a study of T cell responses to AZD1222 COVID-19 vaccine (TCRdb year 2021). A note on the overall study: AZD1222 recipients given second doses at about 4 weeks or at about 12 weeks were pooled, since spike-specific TCR depth and breadth were not found to differ between the two schedules. Enrollment into the trials was organized by age into subgroups of 18-55, 56-69 and 70-plus years, and those subgroups contained approximately 160, 26 and 62 TCR-sequenced participants, respectively. A total of under 250 trial participants underwent TCR sequencing, of whom more than 200 had received two doses of AZD1222 and around 25 had received two doses of the MenACWY control vaccine.

This clone was picked up a small number of times. This receptor's antigen is unknown. Per-nucleotide qualities are absent, and no much larger clonotype sits a single base away. The paper's findings and limits, for the study overall: The 56-69-year group was small, and its depth increase did not reach significance, likely because of low power. Because no day 14 peak-response samples were available, repertoires were characterized only after the peak T cell response. Participants were mostly white British and included more females than males, and it was suggested by the authors that clonal diversity may have been underestimated. Vaccine-associated CD4 TCRs spanned the whole spike protein, with dominant responses in regions 160-218 and 743-854. Reportedly, close to half of the unique spike-specific TCRs recognized epitopes lying outside the regions that are mutated in the B.1.351 and B.1.1.7 variants. Conclusions about previously exposed vaccinees are limited, since just five to seven AZD1222 recipients were seropositive for SARS-CoV-2 at baseline. Spike-specific TCR breadth and depth rose significantly after two AZD1222 doses compared with day 0 and with MenACWY recipients.

The CDR3 regions of human TCRbeta chains were subjected to immunosequencing. As for the original processing: TCRs in the repertoires were compared against a reference library of SARS-CoV-2-specific TCRs that had been generated with the MIRA antigen-specificity platform. Breadth was defined as the fraction of unique TCRs that were SARS-CoV-2-associated. Depth was defined as the fraction of total T cells that were SARS-CoV-2-associated. Using the MIRA data, every spike-specific TCR was mapped to the spike region that the TCR reacted to and assigned to either a CD4 or a CD8 class. Log10-transformed breadth and depth values were compared by one-way ANOVA with Sidak's multiple comparisons tests. TCRdb holds this immuneACCESS table with in-frame rearrangements only. Some clones are missing; in checked studies, unresolved V genes explain under half, and the rest has no known cause. V and J calls and clone size are those listed in that table; D and trimming were worked out from the DNA. Across this sample there are roughly 120,000 clones, with roughly 85% seen only once. 1.5% to 2% of the sample comes from the top ten.

This sample's time point label indicates: baseline before first vaccination. Samples from vaccinated people were obtained from the UK trials COV001 and COV002, which included a single-blind randomized controlled phase 2/3 trial of AZD1222 (ChAdOx1 nCoV-19) in healthy adults. For TCRbeta chain sequencing, PBMC samples from trial participants were taken at day 0 and at day 28 after the second dose. The clonotype was recovered from an adult in good health. The sample consisted of peripheral blood, taken on day 0 of AZD1222 vaccination.

The DNA sequence follows: TGTGCCACCAGCAGAGATCTTGGGAACACCGGGGAGCTGTTTTTT. The translation is CATSRDLGNTGELFF. The chain uses TRBV15 and TRBJ2-2; the D gene assignment is ambiguous. Via the germline V gene (reference sequence), CDR1 is LNHNV and CDR2 YYDKDF. Measured from the cysteine to the phenylalanine, the CDR3 is 15 residues long. Here the CDR3 DNA is all that survives: 45 bases in frame from base 1. The V end loses 0 bases and the J end loses 1 base, and a stretch of 6 bases separates them.